The rows below give T cell receptor beta chains drawn from one sample of a study of response to subunit inactivated influenza vaccine. Via MiXCR, TCRdb re-called the RT-PCR reads, giving one row per CDR3 protein. Altogether around 790,000 distinct CDR3 sequences are present, 21% being singletons, with the ten largest covering roughly 10%. The sample consisted of PBMCs from blood, taken more than 4 days after vaccination. The receptors stem from a man aged 50 or older who received an inactivated influenza vaccine. CDR3s include the opening cysteine and the closing phenylalanine or tryptophan. D genes are given only for firm matches. Not every row has a clone size; where given, it reads once, few, many or a size class.

j_call | v_call | d_call | clone_size | cdr3_nt | cdr3_aa
TRBJ1-5 | TRBV19 | TRBD1 | few | TGTGCCAGTAGTATAGCGGGGACAGGGGCTCAGCCCCAGCATTTT | CASSIAGTGAQPQHF
TRBJ2-3 | TRBV7-8 | TRBD2 | few | TGTGCCAGCAGCTTAGCGCGGGGGGGCTCAGATACGCAGTATTTT | CASSLARGGSDTQYF
TRBJ2-7 | TRBV6-1 | TRBD2 | few | TGTGCCAGCAGCAACCTCGGGGAGGGAGGAGACGAGCAGTACTTC | CASSNLGEGGDEQYF
TRBJ2-1 | TRBV3-1 | - | few | TGTGCCAGCAGCCAAGGGCAGAGATCCAATGAGCAGTTCTTC | CASSQGQRSNEQFF
TRBJ1-2 | TRBV5-1 | TRBD1 | few | TGCGCCAGCAGCTCTTCCGGGACAGGGACCTATGGTGGCTACACCTTC | CASSSSGTGTYGGYTF
TRBJ2-7 | TRBV4-3 | TRBD1 | - | TGCGCCAGCAGCCAGTGGGACAGGGGCTCCTACGAGCAGTACTTC | CASSQWDRGSYEQYF
TRBJ2-7 | TRBV12-3/TRBV12-4 | - | many | TGTGCCAGCAGTTCCGGTTACGAGCAGTACTTC | CASSSGYEQYF
TRBJ2-7 | TRBV5-5 | TRBD1 | - | TGTGCCAGCAGTCGGCAGGGGGATTTGTACGAGCAGTACTTC | CASSRQGDLYEQYF
TRBJ2-3 | TRBV9 | - | - | TGTGCCAGCAGCGTAGAAATGGGACGGTACACAGATACGCAGTATTTT | CASSVEMGRYTDTQYF
TRBJ2-1 | TRBV7-7 | - | - | TGTGCTAGCAGCAAAGCTACAGGGAGTTCCTACAATGAGCAGTTCTTC | CASSKATGSSYNEQFF
TRBJ1-6 | TRBV9 | - | - | TGTGCCAGCAGCGTAGTCCCTACCAGGGGAGAATCACCCCTCCACTTT | CASSVVPTRGESPLHF
TRBJ2-1 | TRBV7-9 | - | - | TGTGCCAGCAGCTTAGAACTAGCAATCTCCGACCAACAGTTCTTC | CASSLELAISDQQFF
TRBJ2-5 | TRBV24-1 | TRBD1 | - | TGTGCCACCAGTGATTCTCGGACAGGGGGCGCGCAGACCCAGTACTTC | CATSDSRTGGAQTQYF
TRBJ2-1 | TRBV19 | TRBD1 | few | TGTGCCAGTATCGGGGTCGGGACAGGGGGTGAAATCCAGTTCTTC | CASIGVGTGGEIQFF
TRBJ2-7 | TRBV2 | - | - | TGTGCCAGCAACAGGGTGGCGTACGAGCAGTACTTC | CASNRVAYEQYF
TRBJ2-3 | TRBV10-1 | - | few | TGCGCCAGCAGTGACAGAGTAGGGATGGAGACGCAGTATTTT | CASSDRVGMETQYF
TRBJ2-2 | TRBV6-1 | - | - | TGTGCCAGCAGATCCATCCCGGGACTCGGGAACACCGGGGAGCTGTTTTTT | CASRSIPGLGNTGELFF
TRBJ2-5 | TRBV29-1 | - | few | TGCAGCGTGAGGCGGGGCGTGGGGCAAGAGACCCAGTACTTC | CSVRRGVGQETQYF
TRBJ2-3 | TRBV7-2 | TRBD2 | few | TGTGCCAGCAGCCTTCCGGGACTACTCACAGATACGCAGTATTTT | CASSLPGLLTDTQYF
TRBJ2-3 | TRBV29-1 | - | many | TGCAGCGTTACTTCGGATACGCAGTATTTT | CSVTSDTQYF
TRBJ2-7 | TRBV12-3/TRBV12-4 | - | many | TGTGCCAGCAGTTTAAGCGGCGGGGACCCCTACGAGCAGTACTTC | CASSLSGGDPYEQYF
TRBJ2-3 | TRBV5-5 | - | few | TGTGCCAGCACCGAGACACCAAGATTCACAGATACGCAGTATTTT | CASTETPRFTDTQYF
TRBJ2-1 | TRBV4-2 | - | many | TGTGCCAGCAGCCGGGACCAGAGCTCCTACAATGAGCAGTTCTTC | CASSRDQSSYNEQFF
TRBJ2-5 | TRBV7-2 | TRBD2 | many | TGTGCCAGCAGCTTAACAGCGGGAGCGTCCCAAGAGACCCAGTACTTC | CASSLTAGASQETQYF
TRBJ2-3 | TRBV5-1 | - | few | TGCGCCAGCAGCTACCCGGGTGGATCTAGCACAGATACGCAGTATTTT | CASSYPGGSSTDTQYF
TRBJ2-3 | TRBV7-3 | - | few | TGTGCCAGCAGCAAAGGTCTAGGGGGTTTCACAGATACGCAGTATTTT | CASSKGLGGFTDTQYF
TRBJ1-5 | TRBV7-2 | - | few | TGTGCCAGCAGCCGAGCTCACAGAGGCAATCAGCCCCAGCATTTT | CASSRAHRGNQPQHF
TRBJ2-3 | TRBV29-1 | TRBD2 | few | TGCAGCGTTGACGCGCGGGAGGTCACAGATACGCAGTATTTT | CSVDAREVTDTQYF
TRBJ1-2 | TRBV9 | - | - | TGTGCCAGCAGCGTAGGGAGGAGCTATGGCTACACCTTC | CASSVGRSYGYTF
TRBJ2-5 | TRBV25-1 | - | few | TGTGCCAGCAGTGAATACGTGGGAGGCATACAAGAGACCCAGTACTTC | CASSEYVGGIQETQYF
TRBJ2-7 | TRBV10-3 | TRBD2 | few | TGTGCCATCAGTGAGTCTGTGGGCCCGCGGACTAGCGGGAGAACGCGTGAGCAGTACTTC | CAISESVGPRTSGRTREQYF
TRBJ2-1 | TRBV20-1 | - | once | TGCAGTGCTCTAGTAGGGCGGGGCTCCTACAATGAGCAGTTCTTC | CSALVGRGSYNEQFF
TRBJ2-3 | TRBV2 | TRBD1 | - | TGTGCCAGCAGCCCCTGGGACAGGGCGTCTTCAGATACGCAGTATTTT | CASSPWDRASSDTQYF
TRBJ2-1 | TRBV11-2 | - | - | TGTGCCAGCAGCCTCGCCCGAATGAACAATGAGCAGTTCTTC | CASSLARMNNEQFF
TRBJ1-5 | TRBV12-3/TRBV12-4 | TRBD1 | few | TGTGCCAGCAGTTTAGGAGGGACAGGTAATCAGCCCCAGCATTTT | CASSLGGTGNQPQHF
TRBJ2-5 | TRBV6-5 | TRBD2 | few | TGTGCCAGCAGTTACATGGGGGGGAAAGAGACCCAGTACTTC | CASSYMGGKETQYF
TRBJ2-3 | TRBV5-5 | - | - | TGTGCCAGCAGCTTGAGTTCAGCCCCATCCACAGATACGCAGTATTTT | CASSLSSAPSTDTQYF
TRBJ2-7 | TRBV18 | - | - | TGTGCCAGCTCACCCCGACTCCTCTACGAGCAGTACTTC | CASSPRLLYEQYF
TRBJ2-3 | TRBV20-1 | - | many | TGCAGTGCTAGAGTGGTACTACCAACCCTCACAGATACGCAGTATTTT | CSARVVLPTLTDTQYF
TRBJ2-5 | TRBV12-3/TRBV12-4 | - | many | TGTGCCAGCAGTGACCGGGACCCGGGGCTTCAAGAGACCCAGTACTTC | CASSDRDPGLQETQYF
TRBJ1-1 | TRBV12-3/TRBV12-4 | - | few | TGTGCCAGCAGTTTGGGAAAGGGGTGGAACACTGAAGCTTTCTTT | CASSLGKGWNTEAFF
TRBJ2-1 | TRBV5-1 | - | few | TGCGCCAGCAGCTTGAGTGGTGGGGGACTGAGCTCCTACAATGAGCAGTTCTTC | CASSLSGGGLSSYNEQFF
TRBJ1-5 | TRBV6-2/TRBV6-3 | TRBD1 | few | TGTGCCAGCAGTTCCAGGGACAGTGGCAATCAGCCCCAGCATTTT | CASSSRDSGNQPQHF
TRBJ1-2 | TRBV12-3/TRBV12-4 | - | - | TGTGCCAGCAGGGCGTCAGGGAGATCAAACTATGGCTACACCTTC | CASRASGRSNYGYTF
TRBJ1-4 | TRBV6-1 | TRBD1 | - | TGTGCCAGCAGACGATACCCAACAGGGGTGAGGGAAAAACTGTTTTTT | CASRRYPTGVREKLFF
TRBJ2-2 | TRBV7-2 | - | - | TGTGCCAGCAGCTTAAGCAGGGCCACCGGGGAGCTGTTTTTT | CASSLSRATGELFF
TRBJ2-5 | TRBV18 | - | - | TGTGCCAGCTCACCACCGGTCGCACGCCAGGAGACCCAGTACTTC | CASSPPVARQETQYF
TRBJ2-3 | TRBV18 | TRBD1 | - | TGTGCCAGCTCACCACGGGACAGACTGTATTTT | CASSPRDRLYF
TRBJ1-1 | TRBV6-5 | - | few | TGTGCCAGCAGTTACGGTCGGGAAGCTTTCTTT | CASSYGREAFF
TRBJ2-7 | TRBV7-3 | TRBD2 | - | TGTGCCAGCAGTCCCGCCGGGACTAGCGGAGTTTACGAGCAGTACTTC | CASSPAGTSGVYEQYF
TRBJ1-2 | TRBV12-3/TRBV12-4 | - | - | TGTGCCAGCAGTTTATCCATTACTAACTATGGCTACAACTTC | CASSLSITNYGYNF
TRBJ1-4 | TRBV6-2/TRBV6-3 | TRBD1 | few | TGTGCCAGCAGTTACCTACGGACAGGGGACGAACTGTTTTTT | CASSYLRTGDELFF
TRBJ2-1 | TRBV10-3 | - | - | TGTGCCATCAGTGTGAGTAGTAGCTCCTACAATGAGCAGTTCTTC | CAISVSSSSYNEQFF
TRBJ2-5 | TRBV11-1 | - | - | TGTGCCAGCAGCTTAAATCCCAGCGAGACCCAGTACTTC | CASSLNPSETQYF